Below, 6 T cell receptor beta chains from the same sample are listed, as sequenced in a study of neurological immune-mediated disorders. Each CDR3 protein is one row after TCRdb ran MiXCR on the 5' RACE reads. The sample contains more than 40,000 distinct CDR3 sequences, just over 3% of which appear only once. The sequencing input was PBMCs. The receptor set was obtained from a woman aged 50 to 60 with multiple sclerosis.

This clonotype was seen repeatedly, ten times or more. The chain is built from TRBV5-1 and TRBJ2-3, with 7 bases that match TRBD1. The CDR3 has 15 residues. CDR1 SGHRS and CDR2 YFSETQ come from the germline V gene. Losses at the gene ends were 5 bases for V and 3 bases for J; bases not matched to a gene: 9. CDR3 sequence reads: CASRRDRVATDTQYF. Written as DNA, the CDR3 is TGCGCCAGCAGACGTGACAGGGTAGCAACAGATACGCAGTATTTT. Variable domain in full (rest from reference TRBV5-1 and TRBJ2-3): KAGVTQTPRYLIKTRGQQVTLSCSPISGHRSVSWYQQTPGQGLQFLFEYFSETQRNKGNFPGRFSGRQFSNSRSEMNVSTLELGDSALYLCASRRDRVATDTQYFGPGTRLTVL.

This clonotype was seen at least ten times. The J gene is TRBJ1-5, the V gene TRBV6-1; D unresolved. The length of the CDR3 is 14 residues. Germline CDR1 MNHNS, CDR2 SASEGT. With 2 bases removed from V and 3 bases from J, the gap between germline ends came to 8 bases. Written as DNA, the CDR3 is TGTGCCAGCAGTGAAACAGCGAACAATCAGCCCCAGCATTTT. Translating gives CASSETANNQPQHF.

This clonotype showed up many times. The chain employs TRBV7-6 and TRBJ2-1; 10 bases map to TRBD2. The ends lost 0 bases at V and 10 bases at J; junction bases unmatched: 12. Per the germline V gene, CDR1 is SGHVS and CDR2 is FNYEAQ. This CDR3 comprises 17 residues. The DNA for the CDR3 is TGTGCCAGCAGCTTAGCGTCTAGCGGGAGTACCAATCAGGAGCAGTTCTTC. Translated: CASSLASSGSTNQEQFF.

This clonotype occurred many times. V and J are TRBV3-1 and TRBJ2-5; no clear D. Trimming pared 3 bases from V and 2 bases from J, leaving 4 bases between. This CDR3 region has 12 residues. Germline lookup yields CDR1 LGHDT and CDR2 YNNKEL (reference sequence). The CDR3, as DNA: TGTGCCAGCAGCCAGGTTCAAGAGACCCAGTACTTC. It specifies CASSQVQETQYF.

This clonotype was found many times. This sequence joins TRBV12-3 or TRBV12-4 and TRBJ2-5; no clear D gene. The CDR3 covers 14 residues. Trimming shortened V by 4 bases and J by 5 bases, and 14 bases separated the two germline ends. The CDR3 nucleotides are TGTGCCAGCAGTTCACCGACGCGGCGGGAGACCCAGTACTTC. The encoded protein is CASSSPTRRETQYF.

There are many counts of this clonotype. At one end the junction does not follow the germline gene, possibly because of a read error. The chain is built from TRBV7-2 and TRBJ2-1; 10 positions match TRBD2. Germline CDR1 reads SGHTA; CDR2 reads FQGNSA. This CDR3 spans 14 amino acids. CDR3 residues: CASRTSGRIPTIGF. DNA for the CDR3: TGTGCCAGCCGGACTAGCGGAAGAATCCCCACAATAGGCTTC.